This is a list of T cell receptor beta chains from one sample in a study of blood T cell repertoires in COVID-19. Measured with immunoSEQ multiplex PCR; TCRdb has only the in-frame clones, and not every one. The sample has 200,000 or so clones; roughly four fifths are singletons. Sample: PBMCs or T cells enriched from blood (not recorded which). These receptors all come from a man aged 40-49 years who had recovered from COVID-19. The CDR3 runs from the conserved cysteine through the conserved F or W. Fields, in order: clone size, V gene, D gene, J gene, CDR3 protein, CDR3 DNA. The D gene is left open where the match is weak. Size is stated for part of the rows, as once, few or many counts, or as a class when the clone is expanded.

size: once
V: TRBV19
D: .
J: TRBJ1-1
CDR3: CASRGDSRAEAFF
DNA: TGTGCCAGTAGGGGTGACAGCCGGGCAGAAGCTTTCTTT

size: many
V: TRBV2
D: TRBD1
J: TRBJ1-1
CDR3: CASSDTLGQVRAFF
DNA: TGTGCCAGCAGTGATACCCTGGGACAGGTTCGAGCTTTCTTT

size: .
V: TRBV18
D: TRBD1
J: TRBJ1-1
CDR3: CASSILQGVGSNTEAFF
DNA: TGTGCCAGCTCAATTTTACAGGGGGTCGGGTCGAACACTGAAGCTTTCTTT

size: .
V: TRBV7-6
D: .
J: TRBJ1-3
CDR3: CASSLDPGNPSGNTIYF
DNA: TGTGCCAGCAGCTTAGATCCGGGGAACCCCTCCGGAAACACCATATATTTT

size: .
V: TRBV2
D: .
J: TRBJ1-2
CDR3: CASSEEERYGYTF
DNA: TGTGCCAGCAGTGAAGAGGAGCGGTATGGCTACACCTTC

size: .
V: TRBV30
D: .
J: TRBJ1-2
CDR3: CAWDTTGFGYTF
DNA: TGTGCCTGGGATACCACAGGGTTCGGCTACACCTTC

size: .
V: TRBV6-5
D: TRBD2
J: TRBJ2-1
CDR3: CASSRDRLAGEQFF
DNA: TGTGCCAGCAGCCGCGACCGACTAGCGGGGGAGCAGTTCTTC

size: few
V: TRBV5-1
D: .
J: TRBJ1-2
CDR3: CASGTEGGDYGYTF
DNA: TGCGCCAGCGGAACGGAGGGTGGGGACTATGGCTACACCTTC

size: .
V: TRBV7-2
D: .
J: TRBJ1-1
CDR3: CASSPTPQGSRREAFF
DNA: TGTGCCAGCAGCCCTACCCCGCAGGGGAGTCGCCGTGAAGCTTTCTTT

size: few
V: TRBV27
D: TRBD2
J: TRBJ2-1
CDR3: CASSLVYPGLAGGSYNEQFF
DNA: TGTGCCAGCAGTTTAGTGTATCCGGGACTAGCGGGGGGCTCATACAATGAGCAGTTCTTC